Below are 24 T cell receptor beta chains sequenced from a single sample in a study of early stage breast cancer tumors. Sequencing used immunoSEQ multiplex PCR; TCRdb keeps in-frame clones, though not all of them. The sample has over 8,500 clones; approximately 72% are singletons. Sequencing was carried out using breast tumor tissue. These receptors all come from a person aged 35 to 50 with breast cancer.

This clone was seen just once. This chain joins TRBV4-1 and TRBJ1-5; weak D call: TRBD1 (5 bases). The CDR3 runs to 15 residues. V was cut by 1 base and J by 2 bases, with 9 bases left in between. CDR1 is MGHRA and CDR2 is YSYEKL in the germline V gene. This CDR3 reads CASSQVGGGNQPQHF. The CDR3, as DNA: TGCGCCAGCAGCCAAGTCGGGGGGGGCAATCAGCCCCAGCATTTT.

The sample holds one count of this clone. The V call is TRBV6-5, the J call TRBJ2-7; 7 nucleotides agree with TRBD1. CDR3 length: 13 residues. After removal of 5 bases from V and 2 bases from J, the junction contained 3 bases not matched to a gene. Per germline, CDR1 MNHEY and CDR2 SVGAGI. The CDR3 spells CASSVGTAYEQYF. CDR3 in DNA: TGTGCCAGCAGTGTCGGGACAGCCTACGAGCAGTACTTC.

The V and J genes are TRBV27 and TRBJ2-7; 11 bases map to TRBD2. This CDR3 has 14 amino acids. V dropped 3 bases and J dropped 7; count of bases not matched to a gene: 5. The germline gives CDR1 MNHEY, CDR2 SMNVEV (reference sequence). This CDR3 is CASSFLLAGGEQYF. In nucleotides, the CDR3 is TGTGCCAGCAGTTTTCTGCTAGCGGGAGGAGAGCAGTACTTC.

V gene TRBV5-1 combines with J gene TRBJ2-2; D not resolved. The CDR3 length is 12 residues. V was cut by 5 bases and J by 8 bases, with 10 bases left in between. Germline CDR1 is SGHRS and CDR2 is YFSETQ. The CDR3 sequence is CASSTNVGELFF. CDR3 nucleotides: TGCGCCAGCAGTACTAACGTTGGGGAGCTGTTTTTT.

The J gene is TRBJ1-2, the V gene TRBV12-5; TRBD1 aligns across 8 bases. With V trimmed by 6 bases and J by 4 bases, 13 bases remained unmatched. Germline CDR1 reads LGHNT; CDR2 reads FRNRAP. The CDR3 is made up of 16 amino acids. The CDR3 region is CASGGTGPFEIYGYTF. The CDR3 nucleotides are TGTGCTAGTGGGGGGACAGGCCCTTTCGAAATCTATGGCTACACCTTC.

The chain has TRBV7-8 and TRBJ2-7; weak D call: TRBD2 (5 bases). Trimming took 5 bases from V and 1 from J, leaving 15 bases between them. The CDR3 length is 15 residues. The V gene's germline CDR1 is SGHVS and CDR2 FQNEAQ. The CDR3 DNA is TGTGCCAGCAGCCTGACTACCTCCTTATCCTACGAGCAGTACTTC. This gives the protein CASSLTTSLSYEQYF.

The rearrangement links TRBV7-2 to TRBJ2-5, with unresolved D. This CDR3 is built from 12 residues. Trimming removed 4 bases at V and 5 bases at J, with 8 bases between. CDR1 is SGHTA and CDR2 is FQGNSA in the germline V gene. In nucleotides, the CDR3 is TGTGCCAGCAGCTCGCATATGGAGACCCAGTACTTC. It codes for CASSSHMETQYF.

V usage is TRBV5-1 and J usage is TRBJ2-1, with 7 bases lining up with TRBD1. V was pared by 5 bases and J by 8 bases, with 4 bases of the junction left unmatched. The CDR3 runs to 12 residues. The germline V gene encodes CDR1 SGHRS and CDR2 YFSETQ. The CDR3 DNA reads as TGCGCCAGCAGACGAGACAGGGATGAGCAGTTCTTC. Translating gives CASRRDRDEQFF. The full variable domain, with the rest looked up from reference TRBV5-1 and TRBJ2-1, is KAGVTQTPRYLIKTRGQQVTLSCSPISGHRSVSWYQQTPGQGLQFLFEYFSETQRNKGNFPGRFSGRQFSNSRSEMNVSTLELGDSALYLCASRRDRDEQFFGPGTRLTVL.

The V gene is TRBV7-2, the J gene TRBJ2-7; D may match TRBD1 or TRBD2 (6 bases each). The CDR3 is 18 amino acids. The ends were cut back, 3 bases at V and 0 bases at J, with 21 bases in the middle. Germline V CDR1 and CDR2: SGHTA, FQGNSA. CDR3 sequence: CASSFGVGGPLSSYEQYF. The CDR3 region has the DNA TGTGCCAGCAGCTTTGGGGTAGGGGGGCCCCTGAGCTCCTACGAGCAGTACTTC.

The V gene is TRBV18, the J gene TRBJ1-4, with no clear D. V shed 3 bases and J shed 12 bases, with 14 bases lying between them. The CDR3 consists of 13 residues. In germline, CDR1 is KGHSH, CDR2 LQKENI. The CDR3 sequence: CASSPNSGKELFF. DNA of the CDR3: TGTGCCAGCTCACCTAACTCCGGGAAAGAACTGTTTTTT.

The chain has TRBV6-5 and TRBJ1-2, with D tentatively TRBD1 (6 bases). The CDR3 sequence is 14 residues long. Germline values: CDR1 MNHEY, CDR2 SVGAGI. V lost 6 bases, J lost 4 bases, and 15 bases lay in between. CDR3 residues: CASRPGQSPYGYTF. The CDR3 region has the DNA TGTGCCAGCAGGCCAGGACAGTCCCCCTATGGCTACACCTTC.

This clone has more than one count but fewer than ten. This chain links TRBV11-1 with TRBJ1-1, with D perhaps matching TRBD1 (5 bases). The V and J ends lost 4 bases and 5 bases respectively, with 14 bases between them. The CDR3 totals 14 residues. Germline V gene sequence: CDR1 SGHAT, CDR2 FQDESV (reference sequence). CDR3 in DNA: TGTGCCAGCAGCTCTGACCCGACAGTGACTGAAGCTTTCTTT. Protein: CASSSDPTVTEAFF.

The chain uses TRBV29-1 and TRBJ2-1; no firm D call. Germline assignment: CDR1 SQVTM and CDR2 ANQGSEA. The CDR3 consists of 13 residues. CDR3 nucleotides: TGCAGGTCCGTCCCTGGCTCCTACAATGAGCAGTTCTTC. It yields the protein CRSVPGSYNEQFF.

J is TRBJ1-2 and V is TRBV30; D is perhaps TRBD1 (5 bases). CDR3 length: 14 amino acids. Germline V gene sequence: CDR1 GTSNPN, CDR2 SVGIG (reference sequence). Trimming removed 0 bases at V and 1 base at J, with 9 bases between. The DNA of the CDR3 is TGTGCCTGGAGTGTACGGGGGGGTAACTATGGCTACACCTTC. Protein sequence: CAWSVRGGNYGYTF.

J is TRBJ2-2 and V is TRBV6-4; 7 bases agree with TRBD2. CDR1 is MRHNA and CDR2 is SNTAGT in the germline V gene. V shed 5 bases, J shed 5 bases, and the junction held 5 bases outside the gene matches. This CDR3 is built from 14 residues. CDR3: CASSRLAETGELFF. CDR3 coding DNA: TGTGCCAGCAGTAGACTAGCTGAAACCGGGGAGCTGTTTTTT.

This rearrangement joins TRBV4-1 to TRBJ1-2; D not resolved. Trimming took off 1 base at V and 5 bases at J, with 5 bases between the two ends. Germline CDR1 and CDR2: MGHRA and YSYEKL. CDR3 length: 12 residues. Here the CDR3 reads CASSQAGYGYTF. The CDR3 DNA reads TGCGCCAGCAGCCAAGCAGGATATGGCTACACCTTC.

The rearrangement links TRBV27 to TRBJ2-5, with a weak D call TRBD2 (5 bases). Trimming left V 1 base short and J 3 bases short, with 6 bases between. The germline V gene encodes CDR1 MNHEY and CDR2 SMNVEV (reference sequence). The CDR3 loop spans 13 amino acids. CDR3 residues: CASSLFGKETQYF. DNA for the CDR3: TGTGCCAGCAGTTTATTCGGGAAAGAGACCCAGTACTTC.

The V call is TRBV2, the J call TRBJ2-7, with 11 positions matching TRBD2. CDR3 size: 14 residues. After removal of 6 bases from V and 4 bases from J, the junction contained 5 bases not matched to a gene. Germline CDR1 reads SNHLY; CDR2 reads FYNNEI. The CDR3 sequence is CASSRGTSGYEQYF. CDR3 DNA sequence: TGTGCCAGCAGCCGAGGGACTAGCGGATACGAGCAGTACTTC.

CDR3 protein: CASSPPGNTIYF. CDR3 DNA: TGTGCCAGCAGCCCCCCCGGAAACACCATATATTTT. V is TRBV7-6 and J is TRBJ1-3; D is uncertain. V was trimmed by 5 bases and J by 4 bases, leaving 6 bases between them. The CDR3 contains 12 residues. Germline V gives CDR1 SGHVS, CDR2 FNYEAQ.

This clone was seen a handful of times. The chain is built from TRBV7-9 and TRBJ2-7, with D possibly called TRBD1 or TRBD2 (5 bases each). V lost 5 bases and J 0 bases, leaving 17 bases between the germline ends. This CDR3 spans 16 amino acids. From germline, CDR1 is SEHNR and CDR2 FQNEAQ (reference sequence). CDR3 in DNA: TGTGCCAGCAGCCCCCCTTCAAGCGGACACTCCTACGAGCAGTACTTC. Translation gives CASSPPSSGHSYEQYF.

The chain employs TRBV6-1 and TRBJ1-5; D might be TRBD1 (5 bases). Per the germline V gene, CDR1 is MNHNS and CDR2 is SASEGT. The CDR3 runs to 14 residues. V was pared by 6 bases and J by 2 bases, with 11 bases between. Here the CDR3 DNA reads TGTGCCAGCAGCGCCGGGGACGGCAATCAGCCCCAGCATTTT. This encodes CASSAGDGNQPQHF.

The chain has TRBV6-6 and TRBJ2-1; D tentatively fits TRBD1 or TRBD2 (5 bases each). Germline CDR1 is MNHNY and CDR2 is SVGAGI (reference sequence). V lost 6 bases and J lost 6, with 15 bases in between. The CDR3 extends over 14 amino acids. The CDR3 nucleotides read TGTGCCAGCAGCCGAGGGGTGCTGGCCAATGAGCAGTTCTTC. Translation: CASSRGVLANEQFF.

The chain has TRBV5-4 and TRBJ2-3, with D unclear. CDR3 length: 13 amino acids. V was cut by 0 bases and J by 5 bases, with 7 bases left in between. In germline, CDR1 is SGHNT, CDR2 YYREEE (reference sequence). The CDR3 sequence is CASSLDLGDTQYF. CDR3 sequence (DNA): TGTGCCAGCAGCTTGGACCTTGGAGATACGCAGTATTTT.

CDR3 loop: CASSPRIGLNTGELFF. As DNA, the CDR3 is TGTGCCAGCAGCCCCAGGATAGGGTTGAACACCGGGGAGCTGTTTTTT. The V call is TRBV7-2, the J call TRBJ2-2; D ambiguous. This CDR3 contains 16 residues. The germline gives CDR1 SGHTA, CDR2 FQGNSA. Trimming stripped 5 bases from V and 1 base from J, with 14 bases between.